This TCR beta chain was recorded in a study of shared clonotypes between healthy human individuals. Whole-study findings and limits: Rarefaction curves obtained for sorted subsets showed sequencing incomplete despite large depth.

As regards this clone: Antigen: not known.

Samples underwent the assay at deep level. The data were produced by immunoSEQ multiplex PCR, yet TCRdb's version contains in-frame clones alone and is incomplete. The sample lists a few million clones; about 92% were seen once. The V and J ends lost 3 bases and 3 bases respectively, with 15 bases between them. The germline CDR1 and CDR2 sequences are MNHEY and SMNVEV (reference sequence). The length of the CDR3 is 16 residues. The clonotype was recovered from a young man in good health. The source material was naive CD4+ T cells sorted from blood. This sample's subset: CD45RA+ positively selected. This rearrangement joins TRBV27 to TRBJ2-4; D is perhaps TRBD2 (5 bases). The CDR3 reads CASSFLGELSKNIQYF. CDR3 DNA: TGTGCCAGCAGTTTCCTCGGGGAATTGAGCAAAAACATTCAGTACTTC.